The T cell receptor (beta chain) under discussion was sequenced for a study of CD8 T cells in Susac syndrome. Turning to the study itself: Fewer than 10 of the sequenced Susac syndrome patients were in remission, and 5 or 6 had active disease.

Reverse transcription used roughly 0.45 to 1 ug RNA and random hexamers. An immunoSEQ multiplex PCR amplified TCR beta CDR3 over 54 Vbeta and 13 Jbeta. TCRdb reprocessed the immunoSEQ multiplex PCR reads with MiXCR, giving one entry per CDR3 protein. The sample includes roughly 250,000 distinct CDR3 sequences, roughly 95% seen only once; the top ten take about 0.095%. A note on this clonotype: Its antigen is still unknown.

TEMRA cells were FACS-enriched, while CD8+ and CD4+ T cells were negatively isolated. CDR3 length: 13 residues. Per germline, CDR1 SGHRS and CDR2 YFSETQ. The V and J ends lost 2 bases and 8 bases respectively, with 13 bases between them. General study points: CD4+ T cell repertoires in Susac syndrome lacked clonal expansion.

Sample: CD4+ T cells from PBMCs. This TCR derives from a human donor with Susac syndrome. This rearrangement joins TRBV5-1 to TRBJ1-1; D is perhaps TRBD1 (6 bases). This chain's CDR3 is CASSFGQLTEAFF. The CDR3 nucleotides read TGCGCCAGCAGCTTTGGACAGCTTACGGAAGCTTTCTTT.